The 25 T cell receptor beta chains presented below share a single source sample, sequenced in a study of shared clonotypes between healthy human individuals. The method was immunoSEQ multiplex PCR; TCRdb's version includes in-frame clones alone and lacks a portion of them. The data contain about 960,000 clones, roughly 72% of them singletons. The sequencing input was memory CD4+ T cells sorted from blood. Subset: CD45RA-negative fraction. The receptors originated from a man between 18 and 35 years old in good health.

The table lists this clone with a count of one. The chain employs TRBV6-5 and TRBJ1-1; no reliable D call. Trimming removed 4 bases from V and 0 bases from J, with 12 bases in between. This CDR3 comprises 15 residues. Germline V gene lookup returns CDR1 MNHEY and CDR2 SVGAGI. CDR3 in DNA: TGTGCCAGCAGTTCCCGACAAGCCATGAACACTGAAGCTTTCTTT. It is translated as CASSSRQAMNTEAFF.

The sample holds many counts of this clone. J is TRBJ2-3 and V is TRBV10-1; 10 nucleotides align to TRBD2. The V and J ends lost 0 bases and 0 bases, in that order; junction bases with no gene match: 3. The germline V gene has CDR1 WNHNN and CDR2 SYGVQD (reference sequence). The CDR3 covers 17 residues. As DNA, the CDR3 is TGCGCCAGCAGTGAGTCCCTGACTAGCGGGAGCACAGATACGCAGTATTTT. Its protein product is CASSESLTSGSTDTQYF.

This CDR3 is CAWRDRGYEQYF. CDR3 nucleotides: TGTGCCTGGAGGGACAGGGGGTACGAGCAGTACTTC. The chain carries TRBV30 and TRBJ2-7, with TRBD1 matching over 10 bases. There are 12 residues in the CDR3. Germline CDR1 reads GTSNPN; CDR2 reads SVGIG (reference sequence). Trimming cost V 3 bases and J 4 bases; bases outside gene matches: 0.

This chain joins TRBV28 and TRBJ1-5; 7 bases are shared with TRBD1. V lost 5 bases to trimming and J lost 3 bases; unmatched junction nucleotides: 7. From germline, CDR1 is MDHEN and CDR2 SYDVKM. CDR3 length: 15 amino acids. The CDR3 DNA reads as TGTGCCAGCAGTACCCCGACAGGGCCCAATCAGCCCCAGCATTTT. Encoded protein: CASSTPTGPNQPQHF.

The chain carries TRBV5-6 and TRBJ1-4; no reliable D call. The CDR3 is 12 residues long. Trimming left V 0 bases short and J 7 bases short, with 4 bases between. Per germline, CDR1 SGHDT and CDR2 YYEEEE. CDR3 nucleotides: TGTGCCAGCAGCTTGGCAGGTGAAAAACTGTTTTTT. The encoded protein is CASSLAGEKLFF.

The rearrangement joins TRBV7-2 to TRBJ2-1; 14 nucleotides line up with TRBD2. Germline CDR1 reads SGHTA; CDR2 reads FQGNSA. V lost 1 base, J lost 9 bases, and 8 bases stayed unmatched. The CDR3 spans 17 residues. CDR3 region: CASSLVGTSGSRGEQFF. CDR3 bases: TGTGCCAGCAGCTTAGTTGGGACTAGCGGGAGTAGGGGTGAGCAGTTCTTC.

The CDR3 sequence is CAISDQGLAGEVGQFF. Here the CDR3 DNA reads TGTGCCATCAGTGACCAGGGACTAGCGGGAGAGGTAGGGCAGTTCTTC. V is TRBV10-3 and J is TRBJ2-1; TRBD2 matches 14 bases. Germline V gene sequence: CDR1 ENHRY, CDR2 SYGVKD. The junction had 10 bases not matched to a gene; V was cut back by 3 bases and J by 12 bases. The CDR3 runs to 16 residues.

V is TRBV6-1 and J is TRBJ1-3; TRBD1 agrees at 7 bases. From germline, CDR1 is MNHNS and CDR2 SASEGT. The V and J ends lost 5 bases and 0 bases, in that order; junction bases with no gene match: 4. The CDR3 spans 15 residues. The CDR3 DNA sequence: TGTGCCAGCAGTCGGGACAGCGTCTCTGGAAACACCATATATTTT. Translating gives CASSRDSVSGNTIYF.

The rearrangement uses TRBV18 and TRBJ1-5; weak D call: TRBD1 (6 bases). CDR1 KGHSH and CDR2 LQKENI come from the germline V gene. The CDR3 totals 14 residues. Trimming removed 4 bases at V and 7 bases at J, with 14 bases between. This chain's CDR3 is CASSRQDRRQPQHF. The DNA for the CDR3 is TGTGCCAGCTCACGACAGGATCGGCGCCAGCCCCAGCATTTT.

This chain's CDR3 is CASSVDRGGQETQYF. For the CDR3, the DNA is TGTGCCAGCAGCGTGGACAGGGGTGGCCAAGAGACCCAGTACTTC. This sequence joins TRBV9 and TRBJ2-5; TRBD1 agrees at 9 bases. The CDR3 consists of 15 residues. Germline V gene lookup returns CDR1 SGDLS and CDR2 YYNGEE. V trimming: 2 bases; J trimming: 1 base; junction bases outside the gene matches: 3. The complete variable domain, with remaining parts taken from reference TRBV9 and TRBJ2-5, reads DSGVTQTPKHLITATGQRVTLRCSPRSGDLSVYWYQQSLDQGLQFLIQYYNGEERAKGNILERFSAQQFPDLHSELNLSSLELGDSALYFCASSVDRGGQETQYFGPGTRLLVL.

This sequence joins TRBV4-3 and TRBJ1-5; D unclear. Trimming stripped 0 bases from V and 7 bases from J, with 7 bases between. From germline, CDR1 is LGHNA and CDR2 YSLEER. The CDR3 runs 13 residues. The CDR3 region is CASSQDGRQPQHF. The CDR3 DNA sequence: TGCGCCAGCAGCCAAGATGGTCGGCAGCCCCAGCATTTT.

The rearrangement joins TRBV7-2 to TRBJ2-5, with 14 bases fitting TRBD2. This CDR3 region has 17 residues. Per germline, CDR1 SGHTA and CDR2 FQGNSA. Trimming cost V 4 bases and J 7 bases; bases outside gene matches: 11. The CDR3 DNA sequence: TGTGCCAGCAGCTCGGGACTAGCGGGAGTCGGGTTTGCGACCCAGTACTTC. It yields the protein CASSSGLAGVGFATQYF.

Concerning this clone itself: The sample holds other DNA sequences that translate to the same CDR3. This chain links TRBV18 with TRBJ1-1; D may be TRBD1 (5 bases). Trimming left V 0 bases short and J 4 bases short, with 6 bases between. CDR3 length equals 13 residues. Germline V lookup: CDR1 KGHSH, CDR2 LQKENI. The CDR3 coding sequence is TGTGCCAGCTCACCACCAGGGACCACTGAAGCTTTCTTT. This encodes CASSPPGTTEAFF.

The rearrangement joins TRBV5-5 to TRBJ1-5; D remains unclear. Germline CDR1 is SGHKS and CDR2 is YYEKEE (reference sequence). The V end was cut by 4 bases, the J end by 5 bases, with 16 bases between. The CDR3 totals 15 residues. CDR3 nucleotide sequence: TGTGCCAGCAGCACCCGATTAACTAGGGATCAGCCCCAGCATTTT. Translating gives CASSTRLTRDQPQHF.

This clone has a handful of counts. The same CDR3 is also encoded by other DNA sequences in this sample. The J gene is TRBJ2-7, the V gene TRBV5-1; TRBD2 matches at 9 bases. The V and J ends lost 4 bases and 1 base, in that order; junction bases with no gene match: 3. This CDR3 is built from 14 residues. Germline V gives CDR1 SGHRS, CDR2 YFSETQ. CDR3 nucleotides: TGCGCCAGCAGCAGGAGCGGGGGGTCCTACGAGCAGTACTTC. Translation gives CASSRSGGSYEQYF.

This clone was recorded once. The chain uses TRBV28 and TRBJ1-4, with 10 bases lining up with TRBD1. Per germline, CDR1 MDHEN and CDR2 SYDVKM. The J segment lost 7 bases and the V segment lost 4 bases, leaving 6 bases of the junction unmatched. The CDR3 contains 15 residues. CDR3 sequence: CASSSGTGDREKLFF. DNA of the CDR3: TGTGCCAGCAGTTCTGGGACAGGGGATCGTGAAAAACTGTTTTTT.

The genes are TRBV5-4 and TRBJ1-4, with D possibly matching TRBD1 (5 bases). Germline values: CDR1 SGHNT, CDR2 YYREEE (reference sequence). The CDR3 extends over 16 amino acids. Trimming pared 0 bases from V and 3 bases from J, leaving 12 bases between. The CDR3 region has the DNA TGTGCCAGCAGCTTGGTAGGGGAAGGGGCTAATGAAAAACTGTTTTTT. Translation: CASSLVGEGANEKLFF.

The chain has TRBV6-6 and TRBJ1-3; D may be TRBD1 (5 bases). The CDR3 totals 15 residues. V was trimmed by 6 bases and J by 7 bases, leaving 19 bases between them. Germline loops: CDR1 MNHNY, CDR2 SVGAGI (reference sequence). CDR3 protein: CASSLDGTSLNTIYF. As DNA, the CDR3 is TGTGCCAGCAGCCTCGACGGGACCTCTCTGAACACCATATATTTT.

The chain is built from TRBV2 and TRBJ1-2, with D perhaps matching TRBD1 (5 bases). Deletions cut 2 bases from V and 2 bases from J, with 9 bases between. The CDR3 sequence is 14 residues long. The germline gives CDR1 SNHLY, CDR2 FYNNEI. The CDR3 nucleotides are TGTGCCAGCAGTGAACGGGACCCAAACTATGGCTACACCTTC. Amino acids: CASSERDPNYGYTF.

This clone showed up just a few times. Other DNA sequences in this sample translate to the same CDR3. This chain connects TRBV6-6 to TRBJ1-5; D ambiguous. With 0 bases removed from V and 7 bases from J, the gap between germline ends came to 4 bases. Per germline, CDR1 MNHNY and CDR2 SVGAGI (reference sequence). CDR3 length: 12 amino acids. As DNA, the CDR3 is TGTGCCAGCAGTTACTCGAGGCAGCCCCAGCATTTT. Protein product: CASSYSRQPQHF.

To note about this clone: The sample holds other DNA sequences that translate to the same CDR3. The V and J genes are TRBV28 and TRBJ2-7, with a tentative D call TRBD1 (6 bases). Per the germline V gene, CDR1 is MDHEN and CDR2 is SYDVKM. This CDR3 is built from 14 residues. V shed 6 bases and J shed 3 bases, with 15 bases lying between them. The CDR3 sequence is CASSPGDRGYEQYF. For the CDR3, the DNA is TGTGCCAGCAGCCCAGGGGATCGGGGCTACGAGCAGTACTTC.

The genes are TRBV7-9 and TRBJ2-3; 7 bases align to TRBD1. This CDR3 is built from 14 residues. Per germline, CDR1 SEHNR and CDR2 FQNEAQ (reference sequence). With 5 bases clipped from V and 6 bases from J, the junction kept 8 bases outside the gene matches. CDR3 sequence reads: CASSGEGARDTQYF. CDR3 coding DNA: TGTGCCAGCAGCGGAGAGGGGGCCCGGGATACGCAGTATTTT.

This clone was seen only a few times. The same CDR3 can be traced to other DNA sequences in this sample. The chain joins TRBV7-2 to TRBJ2-3; no reliable D call. Looked up from germline, CDR1 is SGHTA and CDR2 is FQGNSA. CDR3 length: 12 amino acids. Deletions cut 5 bases from V and 2 bases from J, with 5 bases between. Here the CDR3 reads CASSPNTDTQYF. CDR3 in DNA: TGTGCCAGCAGCCCGAACACAGATACGCAGTATTTT.

As concerns this clone: This specimen includes other DNA sequences encoding the same CDR3. The chain carries TRBV30 and TRBJ1-1; D is unresolved. The CDR3 is 13 residues long. Germline values: CDR1 GTSNPN, CDR2 SVGIG (reference sequence). With 0 bases removed from V and 1 base from J, the gap between germline ends came to 6 bases. In nucleotides, the CDR3 is TGTGCCTGGAGTGTAGTTCGGAACACTGAAGCTTTCTTT. Amino acid sequence: CAWSVVRNTEAFF.

At least ten counts were recorded for this clone. This rearrangement joins TRBV15 to TRBJ2-1, with a possible D match to TRBD2 (7 bases). The germline CDR1 and CDR2 sequences are LNHNV and YYDKDF (reference sequence). The CDR3 is made up of 16 amino acids. V was cut by 0 bases and J by 4 bases, with 13 bases left in between. The CDR3 coding sequence is TGTGCCACCAGCAGAGACCGGCGGGGGCTATACAATGAGCAGTTCTTC. Translating gives CATSRDRRGLYNEQFF.